This T cell receptor (beta chain) derives from a study of shared clonotypes between healthy human individuals. About the research overall: Per donor, CD8 memory used one plate, CD8 naive used two, CD4 memory used three and CD4 naive used three.

Clones were read by immunoSEQ multiplex PCR, and TCRdb kept only the in-frame ones, dropping some. This table holds roughly 700,000 clones, about 74% found once. This CDR3 has 14 residues. Trimming cost V 0 bases and J 5 bases; bases outside gene matches: 1. The germline V gene has CDR1 WSHSY and CDR2 SAAADI. Sequencing input: memory CD4+ T cells sorted from blood. Subset given: CD45RA-negative fraction. V is TRBV10-2 and J is TRBJ2-5, with TRBD1 identical over 9 bases. This clonotype was sampled from a woman younger than 45 in good health. This CDR3 reads CASSESTGGETQYF. The CDR3 nucleotides are TGCGCCAGCAGTGAGTCGACAGGGGGGGAGACCCAGTACTTC.